The 14 T cell receptor beta chains below were found in one sample sequenced in a study of CD8 T cells in Susac syndrome. Random hexamers were used to reverse transcribe an amount of about 0.45 to 1 ug RNA. TCRdb re-derived calls from the immunoSEQ multiplex PCR reads in MiXCR, one entry per CDR3 protein. Among under 95,000 distinct CDR3 sequences listed, roughly 94% were seen once. The sample taken for sequencing was CD4+ T cells from PBMCs. The receptors here all came from a human donor with Susac syndrome.

This rearrangement joins TRBV14 to TRBJ2-1; the match to TRBD2 covers 8 bases. This CDR3 is built from 14 residues. After removal of 4 bases from V and 7 bases from J, the junction contained 6 bases not matched to a gene. The germline gives CDR1 SGHDN, CDR2 FVKESK. CDR3 bases: TGTGCCAGCAGCCTTGTACTAGCGGTTAATGAGCAGTTCTTC. It translates to CASSLVLAVNEQFF.

In its sample, this clonotype was seen a few times. DNA for the CDR3: TGTGCCAGCAGTGACCCGGGACAGGGATACTACGAGCAGTACTTC. It codes for CASSDPGQGYYEQYF. The chain has TRBV5-4 and TRBJ2-7; TRBD1 matches at 9 bases. CDR1 and CDR2 (germline): SGHNT, YYREEE (reference sequence). This CDR3 has 15 amino acids. With V trimmed by 5 bases and J by 3 bases, 9 bases remained unmatched.

The gene calls are TRBV30 and TRBJ1-2; TRBD1 agrees at 9 bases. V lost 4 bases to trimming and J lost 13 bases; unmatched junction nucleotides: 13. The CDR3 loop spans 13 amino acids. The germline CDR1 and CDR2 sequences are GTSNPN and SVGIG (reference sequence). CDR3 sequence (DNA): TGTGCCTGGATAGTTGGACAGGGGCAGGGAGGCACCTTC. Translation gives CAWIVGQGQGGTF.

This chain links TRBV25-1 with TRBJ1-2; D remains ambiguous. CDR1 is MGHDK and CDR2 is SYGVNS in the germline V gene. The CDR3 runs to 13 residues. Trimming shortened V by 4 bases and J by 0 bases, and 6 bases separated the two germline ends. The DNA for the CDR3 is TGTGCCAGCAGTGCTGCAACTAACTATGGCTACACCTTC. Its translation: CASSAATNYGYTF.

The rearrangement links TRBV3-1 to TRBJ2-7, with D possibly being TRBD1 (6 bases). Deletions cut 3 bases from V and 1 base from J, with 10 bases between. Germline loops: CDR1 LGHDT, CDR2 YNNKEL (reference sequence). The CDR3 contains 14 residues. CDR3 bases: TGTGCCAGCAGCCAGGGCAGGGGTTCCTACGAGCAGTACTTC. Protein product: CASSQGRGSYEQYF.

The genes are TRBV5-1 and TRBJ1-2; no clear D gene. Trimming pared 8 bases from V and 3 bases from J, leaving 11 bases between. This CDR3 is 12 amino acids long. Germline CDR1 reads SGHRS; CDR2 reads YFSETQ. DNA for the CDR3: TGCGCCAGTGGTTGGGGAGACTATGGCTACACCTTC. Translation gives CASGWGDYGYTF.

The chain couples TRBV5-1 to TRBJ1-2; possible D gene TRBD1, 6 bases. This CDR3 contains 11 residues. The ends were cut back, 9 bases at V and 4 bases at J, with 10 bases in the middle. Germline assignment: CDR1 SGHRS and CDR2 YFSETQ. The CDR3 region is CATGESYGYTF. CDR3 DNA sequence: TGCGCCACAGGGGAAAGCTATGGCTACACCTTC.

The V call is TRBV12-3 or TRBV12-4, the J call TRBJ2-5; tentatively, D is TRBD2 (5 bases). This CDR3 spans 12 amino acids. Trimming cost V 6 bases and J 5 bases, with 10 bases left between them. The CDR3 bases are TGTGCCAGCAGCCGGGGAATGGAGACCCAGTACTTC. Its protein product is CASSRGMETQYF.

The V call is TRBV11-1, the J call TRBJ2-5; D ambiguous. Trimming shortened V by 4 bases and J by 5 bases, and 11 bases separated the two germline ends. Germline CDR1 and CDR2: SGHAT and FQDESV (reference sequence). The CDR3 extends over 13 amino acids. CDR3 sequence (DNA): TGTGCCAGCAGCTCTCCCTTCGACGAGACCCAGTACTTC. This sequence encodes CASSSPFDETQYF.

The genes are TRBV15 and TRBJ2-7, with 7 positions matching TRBD1. Germline V gene data show CDR1 as LNHNV and CDR2 as YYDKDF (reference sequence). V gave up 8 bases and J gave up 4 bases; unmatched junction bases: 2. CDR3 length equals 11 residues. The CDR3 nucleotides read TGTGCCACCCAGGGGGTGTACGAGCAGTACTTC. Protein product: CATQGVYEQYF.

The V and J genes are TRBV29-1 and TRBJ2-7; TRBD1 might be the D (5 bases). Germline V gene sequence: CDR1 SQVTM, CDR2 ANQGSEA. The CDR3 totals 13 residues. Trimming took off 6 bases at V and 4 bases at J, with 16 bases between the two ends. CDR3 sequence: CSVWQGNSYEQYF. The CDR3 nucleotides are TGCAGCGTCTGGCAGGGCAATTCGTACGAGCAGTACTTC.

V and J are TRBV19 and TRBJ1-5; 7 positions agree with TRBD1. The V gene end was trimmed by 8 bases and the J gene end by 0 bases; junction bases not matched to a gene: 13. Per the germline V gene, CDR1 is LNHDA and CDR2 is SQIVND (reference sequence). This CDR3 comprises 17 residues. CDR3: CASRSNRGQYSNQPQHF. DNA of the CDR3: TGTGCCAGTCGATCCAACAGGGGTCAATATAGCAATCAGCCCCAGCATTTT.

The V gene is TRBV20-1, the J gene TRBJ2-4; maybe TRBD2 (7 bases). Per germline, CDR1 DFQATT and CDR2 SNEGSKA (reference sequence). The V end lost 7 bases, the J end lost 0 bases, and 19 bases lay between the germline ends. The CDR3 covers 16 residues. The DNA for the CDR3 is TGCAGTGTTTCCGAGGGGGGGGTGAGAGCCAAAAACATTCAGTACTTC. Its translation is CSVSEGGVRAKNIQYF.

Only one count was recorded for this clonotype. The J gene is TRBJ1-1, the V gene TRBV9; D gene unclear. CDR1 is SGDLS and CDR2 is YYNGEE in the germline V gene. With 7 bases removed from V and 0 bases from J, the gap between germline ends came to 13 bases. CDR3 length equals 14 residues. CDR3 residues: CASSIGVMNTEAFF. CDR3 nucleotides: TGTGCCAGCTCTATCGGGGTCATGAACACTGAAGCTTTCTTT.